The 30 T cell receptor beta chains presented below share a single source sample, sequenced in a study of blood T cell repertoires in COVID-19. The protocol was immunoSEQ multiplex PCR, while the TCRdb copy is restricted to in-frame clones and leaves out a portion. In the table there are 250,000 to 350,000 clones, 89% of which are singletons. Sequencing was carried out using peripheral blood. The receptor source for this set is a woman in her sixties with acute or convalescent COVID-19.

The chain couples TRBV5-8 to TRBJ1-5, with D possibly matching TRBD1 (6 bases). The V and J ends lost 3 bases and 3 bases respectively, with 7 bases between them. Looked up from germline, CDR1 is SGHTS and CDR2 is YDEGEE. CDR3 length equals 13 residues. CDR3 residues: CASSWGPNQPQHF. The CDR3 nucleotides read TGTGCCAGCAGCTGGGGGCCCAATCAGCCCCAGCATTTT.

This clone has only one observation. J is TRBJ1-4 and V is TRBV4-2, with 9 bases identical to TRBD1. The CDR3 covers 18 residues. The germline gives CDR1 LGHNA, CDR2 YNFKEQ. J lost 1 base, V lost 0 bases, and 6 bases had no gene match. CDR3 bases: TGTGCCAGCAGCCAAGAAATGGGACAGGGATTAACTAATGAAAAACTGTTTTTT. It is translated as CASSQEMGQGLTNEKLFF.

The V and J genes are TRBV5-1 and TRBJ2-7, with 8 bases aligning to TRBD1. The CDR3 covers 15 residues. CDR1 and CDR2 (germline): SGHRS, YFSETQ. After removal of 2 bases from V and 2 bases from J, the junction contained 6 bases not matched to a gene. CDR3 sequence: CASSLGRTGTYEQYF. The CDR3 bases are TGCGCCAGCAGCTTAGGCCGGACAGGGACCTACGAGCAGTACTTC.

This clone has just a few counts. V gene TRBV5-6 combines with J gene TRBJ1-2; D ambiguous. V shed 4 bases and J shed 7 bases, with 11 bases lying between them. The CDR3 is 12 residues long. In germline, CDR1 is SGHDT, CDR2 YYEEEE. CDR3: CASSAVESGYTF. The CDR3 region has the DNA TGTGCCAGCAGCGCCGTAGAGAGTGGCTACACCTTC.

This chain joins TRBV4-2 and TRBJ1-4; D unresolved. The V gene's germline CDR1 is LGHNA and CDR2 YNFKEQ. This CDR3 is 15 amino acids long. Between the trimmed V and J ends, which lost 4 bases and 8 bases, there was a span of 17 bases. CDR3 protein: CASSLIGQVREKLFF. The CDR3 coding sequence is TGTGCCAGCAGCCTTATTGGGCAGGTCAGGGAAAAACTGTTTTTT.

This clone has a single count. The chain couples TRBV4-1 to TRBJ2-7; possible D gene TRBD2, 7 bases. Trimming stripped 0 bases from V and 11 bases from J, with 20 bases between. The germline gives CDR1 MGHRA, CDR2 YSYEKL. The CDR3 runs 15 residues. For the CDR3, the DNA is TGCGCCAGCAGCCAAGATCCGAAGGGGGGGCGTGGGGAGTACTTC. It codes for CASSQDPKGGRGEYF.

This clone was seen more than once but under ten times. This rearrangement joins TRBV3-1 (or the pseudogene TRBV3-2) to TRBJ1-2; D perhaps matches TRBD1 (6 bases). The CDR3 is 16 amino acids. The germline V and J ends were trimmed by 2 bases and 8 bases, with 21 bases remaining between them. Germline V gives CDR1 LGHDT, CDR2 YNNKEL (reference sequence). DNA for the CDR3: TGTGCCAGCAGCCAAAATCGAGGGAAGGGGGACCGAGGCTACACCTTC. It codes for CASSQNRGKGDRGYTF.

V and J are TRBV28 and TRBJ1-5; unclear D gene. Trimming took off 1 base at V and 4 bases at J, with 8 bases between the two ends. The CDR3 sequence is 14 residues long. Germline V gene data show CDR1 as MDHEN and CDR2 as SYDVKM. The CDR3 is CASSLSRVNQPQHF. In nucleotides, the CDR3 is TGTGCCAGCAGTTTATCGAGGGTTAATCAGCCCCAGCATTTT.

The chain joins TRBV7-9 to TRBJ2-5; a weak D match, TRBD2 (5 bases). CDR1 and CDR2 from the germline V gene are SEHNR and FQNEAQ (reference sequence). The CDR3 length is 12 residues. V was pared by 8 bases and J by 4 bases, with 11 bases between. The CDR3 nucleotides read TGTGCCAGCGTCGGCGCGGGAGAGACCCAGTACTTC. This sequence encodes CASVGAGETQYF.

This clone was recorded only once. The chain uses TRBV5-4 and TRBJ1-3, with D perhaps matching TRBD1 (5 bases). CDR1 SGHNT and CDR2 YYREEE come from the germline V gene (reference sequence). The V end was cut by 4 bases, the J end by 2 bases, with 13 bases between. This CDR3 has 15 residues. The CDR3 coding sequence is TGTGCCAGCAGCCTGGTATCAGGGACTGGAAACACCATATATTTT. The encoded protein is CASSLVSGTGNTIYF.

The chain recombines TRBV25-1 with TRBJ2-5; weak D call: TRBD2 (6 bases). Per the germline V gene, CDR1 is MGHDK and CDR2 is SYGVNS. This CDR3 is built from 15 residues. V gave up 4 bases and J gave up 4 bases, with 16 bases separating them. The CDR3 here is CASSGMTRLRETQYF. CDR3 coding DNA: TGTGCCAGCAGTGGAATGACTAGACTCCGAGAGACCCAGTACTTC.

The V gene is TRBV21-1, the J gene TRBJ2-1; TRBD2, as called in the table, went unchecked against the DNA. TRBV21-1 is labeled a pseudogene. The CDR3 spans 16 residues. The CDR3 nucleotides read TGTGCCAGCAGCAAAGTAGCTCCCCGAGGGTTGAATGAGCAGTTCTTC. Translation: CASSKVAPRGLNEQFF.

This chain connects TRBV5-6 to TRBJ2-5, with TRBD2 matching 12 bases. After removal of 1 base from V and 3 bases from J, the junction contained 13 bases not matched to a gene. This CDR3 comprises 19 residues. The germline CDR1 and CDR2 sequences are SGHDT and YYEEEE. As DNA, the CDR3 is TGTGCCAGCAGCTTGATCGGACTAGCGGGACCCGGTGGGGAAGAGACCCAGTACTTC. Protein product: CASSLIGLAGPGGEETQYF.

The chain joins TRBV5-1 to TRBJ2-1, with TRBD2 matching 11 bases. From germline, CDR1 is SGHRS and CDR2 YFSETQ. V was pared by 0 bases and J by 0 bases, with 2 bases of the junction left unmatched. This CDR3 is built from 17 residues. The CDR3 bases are TGCGCCAGCAGCTTGGCGACTAGCGGGGCCTCCTACAATGAGCAGTTCTTC. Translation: CASSLATSGASYNEQFF.

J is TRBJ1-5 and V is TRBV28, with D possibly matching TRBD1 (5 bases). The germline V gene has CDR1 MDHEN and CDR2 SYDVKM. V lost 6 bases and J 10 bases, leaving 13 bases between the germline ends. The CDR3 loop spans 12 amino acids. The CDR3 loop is CASSLQDSPQHF. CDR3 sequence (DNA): TGTGCCAGCAGCCTTCAAGACAGTCCCCAGCATTTT.

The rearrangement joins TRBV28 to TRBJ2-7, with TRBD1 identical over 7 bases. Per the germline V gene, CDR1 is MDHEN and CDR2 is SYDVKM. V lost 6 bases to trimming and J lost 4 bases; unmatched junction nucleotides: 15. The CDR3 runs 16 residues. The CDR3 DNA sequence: TGTGCCAGCAGCCAAACGGGTCCGGGACAGAATTACGAGCAGTACTTC. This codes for CASSQTGPGQNYEQYF.

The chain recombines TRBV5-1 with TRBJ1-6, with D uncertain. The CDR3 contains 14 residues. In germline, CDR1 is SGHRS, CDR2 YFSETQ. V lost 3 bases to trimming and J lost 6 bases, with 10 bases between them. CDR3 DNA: TGCGCCAGCAGCTACAGACGGATTAATTCACCCCTCCACTTT. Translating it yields CASSYRRINSPLHF.

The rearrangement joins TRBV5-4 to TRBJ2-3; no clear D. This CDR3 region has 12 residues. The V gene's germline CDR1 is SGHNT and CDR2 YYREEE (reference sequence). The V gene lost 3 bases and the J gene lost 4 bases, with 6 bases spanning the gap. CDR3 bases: TGTGCCAGCAGCTCTATTCCAGATACGCAGTATTTT. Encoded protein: CASSSIPDTQYF.

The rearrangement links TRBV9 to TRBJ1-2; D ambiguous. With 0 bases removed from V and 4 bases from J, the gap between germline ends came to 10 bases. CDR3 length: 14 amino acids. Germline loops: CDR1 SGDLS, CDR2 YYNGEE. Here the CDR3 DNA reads TGTGCCAGCAGCGTAGGTGGCAGGCCCTATGGCTACACCTTC. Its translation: CASSVGGRPYGYTF.

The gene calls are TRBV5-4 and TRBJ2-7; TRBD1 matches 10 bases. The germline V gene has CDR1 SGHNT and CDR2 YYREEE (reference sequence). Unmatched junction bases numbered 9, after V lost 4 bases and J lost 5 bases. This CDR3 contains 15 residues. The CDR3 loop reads CASSPRQGASDEQYF. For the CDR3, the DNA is TGTGCCAGCAGCCCCCGACAGGGGGCGAGCGACGAGCAGTACTTC.

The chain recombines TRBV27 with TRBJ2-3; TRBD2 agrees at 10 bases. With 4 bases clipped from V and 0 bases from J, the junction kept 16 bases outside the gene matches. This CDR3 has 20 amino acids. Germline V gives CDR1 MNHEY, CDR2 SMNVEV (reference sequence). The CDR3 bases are TGTGCCAGCAGTTCGTACAGGGGAGGACTAGCGGCGAGGAGCACAGATACGCAGTATTTT. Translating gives CASSSYRGGLAARSTDTQYF.

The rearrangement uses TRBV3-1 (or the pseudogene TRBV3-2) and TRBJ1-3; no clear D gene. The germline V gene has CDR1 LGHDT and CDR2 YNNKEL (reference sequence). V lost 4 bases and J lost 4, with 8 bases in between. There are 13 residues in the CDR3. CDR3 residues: CASSPKTGNTIYF. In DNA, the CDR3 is TGTGCCAGCAGCCCTAAGACAGGAAACACCATATATTTT.

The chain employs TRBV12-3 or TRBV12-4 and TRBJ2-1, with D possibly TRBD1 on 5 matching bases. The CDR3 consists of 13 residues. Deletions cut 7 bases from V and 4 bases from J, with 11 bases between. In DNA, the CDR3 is TGTGCCAGCACCCTGTACAGGTACAATGAGCAGTTCTTC. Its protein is CASTLYRYNEQFF.

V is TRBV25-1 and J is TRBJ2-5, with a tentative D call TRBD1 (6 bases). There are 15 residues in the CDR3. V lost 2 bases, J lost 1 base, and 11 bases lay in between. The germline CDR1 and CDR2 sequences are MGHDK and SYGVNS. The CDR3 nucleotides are TGTGCCAGCAGTGAACCCACAGGGTTCCAAGAGACCCAGTACTTC. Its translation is CASSEPTGFQETQYF.

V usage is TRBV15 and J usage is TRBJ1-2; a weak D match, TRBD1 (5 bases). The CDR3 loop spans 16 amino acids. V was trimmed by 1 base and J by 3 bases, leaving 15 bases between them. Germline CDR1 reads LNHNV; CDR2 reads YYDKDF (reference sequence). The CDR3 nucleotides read TGTGCCACCAGCAGAGTCCCATGGGGCGCCGACTATGGCTACACCTTC. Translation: CATSRVPWGADYGYTF.

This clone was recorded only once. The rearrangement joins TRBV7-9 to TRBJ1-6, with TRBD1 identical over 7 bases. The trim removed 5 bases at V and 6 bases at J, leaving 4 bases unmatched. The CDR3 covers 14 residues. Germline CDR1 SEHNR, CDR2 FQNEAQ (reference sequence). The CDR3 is CASSIGDSNSPLHF. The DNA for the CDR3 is TGTGCCAGCAGCATTGGGGACAGTAATTCACCCCTCCACTTT. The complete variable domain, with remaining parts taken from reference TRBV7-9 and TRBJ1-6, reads DTGVSQNPRHKITKRGQNVTFRCDPISEHNRLYWYRQTLGQGPEFLTYFQNEAQLEKSRLLSDRFSAERPKGSFSTLEIQRTEQGDSAMYLCASSIGDSNSPLHFGNGTRLTVT.

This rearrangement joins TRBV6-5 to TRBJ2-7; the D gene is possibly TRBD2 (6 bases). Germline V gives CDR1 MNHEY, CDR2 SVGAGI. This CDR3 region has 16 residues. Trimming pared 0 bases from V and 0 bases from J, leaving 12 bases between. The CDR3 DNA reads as TGTGCCAGCAGTTACTCATCTAGCGCCCGCTCCTACGAGCAGTACTTC. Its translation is CASSYSSSARSYEQYF.

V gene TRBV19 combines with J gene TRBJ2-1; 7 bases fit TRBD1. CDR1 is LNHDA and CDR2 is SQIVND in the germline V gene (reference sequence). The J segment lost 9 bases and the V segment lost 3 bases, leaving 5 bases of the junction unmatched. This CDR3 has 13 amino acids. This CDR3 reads CASSIVQGSEQFF. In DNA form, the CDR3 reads TGTGCCAGTAGTATTGTACAGGGGAGTGAGCAGTTCTTC. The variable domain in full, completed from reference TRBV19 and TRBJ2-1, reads DGGITQSPKYLFRKEGQNVTLSCEQNLNHDAMYWYRQDPGQGLRLIYYSQIVNDFQKGDIAEGYSVSREKKESFPLTVTSAQKNPTAFYLCASSIVQGSEQFFGPGTRLTVL.

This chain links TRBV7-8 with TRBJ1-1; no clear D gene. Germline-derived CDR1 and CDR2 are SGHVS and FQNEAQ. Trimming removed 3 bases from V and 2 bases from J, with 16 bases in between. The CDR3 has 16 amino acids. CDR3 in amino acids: CASSLKKHSTNTEAFF. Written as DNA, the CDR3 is TGTGCCAGCAGCTTGAAGAAGCACAGCACTAACACTGAAGCTTTCTTT.

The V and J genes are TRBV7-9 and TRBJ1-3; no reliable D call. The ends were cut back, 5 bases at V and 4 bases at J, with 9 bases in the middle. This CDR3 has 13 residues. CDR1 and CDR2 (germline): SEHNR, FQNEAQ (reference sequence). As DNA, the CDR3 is TGTGCCAGCAGCCGGGAGGGAGGAAACACCATATATTTT. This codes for CASSREGGNTIYF.